The 26 T cell receptor beta chains below all came from one sample that was sequenced in a study of glioma-infiltrating T cells after dendritic cell vaccination. The time point is: after dendritic cell vaccination, including at tumor progression/relapse. Produced via immunoSEQ multiplex PCR; TCRdb's table is partial and in-frame only. The sample includes 75,000 to 85,000 clones, around 86% of them seen just once. The sequencing here drew on blood, taken after dendritic cell vaccination. Receptors originate from a human donor with glioblastoma.

This chain connects TRBV5-1 to TRBJ2-1; the match to TRBD1 covers 7 bases. Germline V gene sequence: CDR1 SGHRS, CDR2 YFSETQ. V lost 4 bases, J lost 3 bases, and 4 bases stayed unmatched. CDR3 length: 14 residues. CDR3 DNA sequence: TGCGCCAGCAGCGGGGACAGACTCTACAATGAGCAGTTCTTC. It is translated as CASSGDRLYNEQFF.

The chain couples TRBV18 to TRBJ1-1; no clear D gene. The CDR3 extends over 14 amino acids. Germline lookup yields CDR1 KGHSH and CDR2 LQKENI. Trimming pared 3 bases from V and 1 base from J, leaving 9 bases between. The CDR3 sequence is CASSPRVANTEAFF. DNA for the CDR3: TGTGCCAGCTCACCTCGTGTGGCGAACACTGAAGCTTTCTTT.

The chain combines TRBV28 with TRBJ1-2; no clear D gene. The CDR3 loop spans 12 amino acids. The germline CDR1 and CDR2 sequences are MDHEN and SYDVKM. V lost 3 bases and J lost 4, with 6 bases in between. The CDR3 sequence: CASSLSLYGYTF. In DNA form, the CDR3 reads TGTGCCAGCAGTTTGAGCCTCTATGGCTACACCTTC.

J is TRBJ2-7 and V is TRBV18; 8 nucleotides line up with TRBD1. The CDR3 is 15 amino acids. CDR1 is KGHSH and CDR2 is LQKENI in the germline V gene. V shed 5 bases, J shed 2 bases, and the junction held 8 bases outside the gene matches. The CDR3 nucleotides read TGTGCCAGCTCAGCTGGACAGGGTTCGACCTACGAGCAGTACTTC. It encodes CASSAGQGSTYEQYF.

The chain employs TRBV18 and TRBJ2-1; D is undetermined. From germline, CDR1 is KGHSH and CDR2 LQKENI. The germline V and J ends were trimmed by 3 bases and 5 bases, with 8 bases remaining between them. The CDR3 is made up of 13 amino acids. This CDR3 is CASSPRSDNEQFF. In DNA form, the CDR3 reads TGTGCCAGCTCACCCCGGTCCGACAATGAGCAGTTCTTC.

The CDR3 bases are TGTGCCAGCAGTACCGGGACTAGCGGGACAGATACGCAGTATTTT. Translation gives CASSTGTSGTDTQYF. This chain links TRBV6-5 with TRBJ2-3; 12 bases are a match to TRBD2. The CDR3 sequence is 15 residues long. Germline V lookup: CDR1 MNHEY, CDR2 SVGAGI. J was trimmed by 3 bases and V by 5 bases; bases with no gene match: 3.

The chain uses TRBV19 and TRBJ1-2, with D unresolved. The V gene's germline CDR1 is LNHDA and CDR2 SQIVND (reference sequence). V lost 8 bases and J lost 2, with 21 bases in between. CDR3 length: 16 amino acids. The CDR3 nucleotides read TGTGCCAGTCGGAGTCGAGGGTTAGAAAAGAACTATGGCTACACCTTC. Its protein product is CASRSRGLEKNYGYTF.

This clone was picked up one time. The chain links TRBV12-2 to TRBJ2-2; no check of the table's D call, TRBD1, against the DNA was made. TRBV12-2 is flagged as a pseudogene. CDR3 length: 17 residues. This CDR3 reads CASRLGWGQGPTGELFF. The CDR3 coding sequence is TGTGCAAGTCGCTTAGGGTGGGGACAGGGACCCACCGGGGAGCTGTTTTTT.

The CDR3 here is CASSLGTSVGGTEAFF. For the CDR3, the DNA is TGTGCCAGCAGCTTAGGCACGAGTGTGGGGGGCACTGAAGCTTTCTTT. The chain combines TRBV7-2 with TRBJ1-1, with D maybe TRBD1 (5 bases). Germline V gene lookup returns CDR1 SGHTA and CDR2 FQGNSA. The germline V and J ends were trimmed by 1 base and 4 bases, with 16 bases remaining between them. This CDR3 contains 16 residues.

The chain combines TRBV7-9 with TRBJ2-1, with 9 positions matching TRBD2. J gave up 10 bases and V 2 bases, and 3 bases lay outside the gene matches. The CDR3 has 13 amino acids. Germline V gene lookup returns CDR1 SEHNR and CDR2 FQNEAQ (reference sequence). The CDR3 region is CASSLYSGGEQFF. The CDR3 DNA reads TGTGCCAGCAGCTTATACAGCGGGGGGGAGCAGTTCTTC.

The genes are TRBV29-1 and TRBJ2-3; 12 positions agree with TRBD2. Germline V CDR1 and CDR2: SQVTM, ANQGSEA. V trimming: 3 bases; J trimming: 1 base; junction bases outside the gene matches: 8. The CDR3 loop spans 17 amino acids. CDR3 residues: CSVEGALAGGGTDTQYF. The DNA of the CDR3 is TGCAGCGTTGAGGGCGCGCTAGCGGGGGGGGGCACAGATACGCAGTATTTT.

This chain links TRBV29-1 with TRBJ2-1, with D tentatively TRBD2 (6 bases). This CDR3 spans 14 amino acids. V was pared by 6 bases and J by 2 bases, with 14 bases between. Looked up from germline, CDR1 is SQVTM and CDR2 is ANQGSEA. In DNA form, the CDR3 reads TGCAGCGTCCTTGGCCGACTAGCCTACAATGAGCAGTTCTTC. Amino acids: CSVLGRLAYNEQFF.

Note on this clone: A read error may account for a junction end that differs from germline. This rearrangement joins TRBV5-1 to TRBJ2-7; TRBD1 matches at 7 bases. The CDR3 length is 15 residues. Germline CDR1 SGHRS, CDR2 YFSETQ. The CDR3 DNA reads as TGCGCCAGCAGCTTGGGGTTGGGACAGACCTACGAGCAGTGCTTC. Translation gives CASSLGLGQTYEQCF.

The CDR3 is CAWSDSYGYTF. The CDR3, as DNA: TGTGCCTGGAGTGACAGCTATGGCTACACCTTC. The chain carries TRBV30 and TRBJ1-2; unclear D gene. V lost 1 base to trimming and J lost 4 bases, with 4 bases between them. Germline V gene data show CDR1 as GTSNPN and CDR2 as SVGIG (reference sequence). The CDR3 sequence is 11 residues long.

The V and J genes are TRBV20-1 and TRBJ2-7, with a possible D match to TRBD2 (6 bases). Germline V gene data show CDR1 as DFQATT and CDR2 as SNEGSKA (reference sequence). The CDR3 is 11 amino acids. V lost 7 bases to trimming and J lost 1 base, with 8 bases between them. The CDR3 DNA sequence: TGCAGTGTCGGGGGTTCCTACGAGCAGTACTTC. This sequence encodes CSVGGSYEQYF.

V is TRBV2 and J is TRBJ1-5, with no clear D. The CDR3 consists of 15 residues. Trimming shortened V by 8 bases and J by 0 bases, and 14 bases separated the two germline ends. The germline gives CDR1 SNHLY, CDR2 FYNNEI. The DNA for the CDR3 is TGTGCCAGCGGGCGCCAGTCAGATAGCAATCAGCCCCAGCATTTT. It translates to CASGRQSDSNQPQHF. Combining the CDR3 with reference TRBV2 and TRBJ1-5 gives the whole variable domain EPEVTQTPSHQVTQMGQEVILRCVPISNHLYFYWYRQILGQKVEFLVSFYNNEISEKSEIFDDQFSVERPDGSNFTLKIRSTKLEDSAMYFCASGRQSDSNQPQHFGDGTRLSIL.

The gene calls are TRBV4-1 and TRBJ2-2; 11 bases align to TRBD2. The V segment lost 3 bases and the J segment 3 bases; nucleotides outside the gene matches: 6. Germline lookup yields CDR1 MGHRA and CDR2 YSYEKL. The CDR3 is 17 amino acids. The CDR3 loop is CASSHVAGGVDTGELFF. The CDR3, as DNA: TGCGCCAGCAGCCATGTAGCGGGAGGGGTGGACACCGGGGAGCTGTTTTTT.

V usage is TRBV2 and J usage is TRBJ2-1; 9 bases agree with TRBD2. The CDR3 is 16 amino acids. Germline-derived CDR1 and CDR2 are SNHLY and FYNNEI. J gave up 7 bases and V 2 bases, and 9 bases lay outside the gene matches. The CDR3 nucleotides read TGTGCCAGCAGTGAACGGCTGGCGGGAGGGGGGAATGAGCAGTTCTTC. It specifies CASSERLAGGGNEQFF.

This clone appeared a single time. One junction end disagrees with the germline gene, perhaps due to a read error. This chain uses TRBV2 with TRBJ2-2; a weak D match, TRBD2 (5 bases). CDR1 SNHLY and CDR2 FYNNEI come from the germline V gene. The CDR3 extends over 13 amino acids. As DNA, the CDR3 is TGTGCCAGCAGACCCTCATTGACCGGGGAGCCGTTTTTT. Its translation is CASRPSLTGEPFF.

The chain carries TRBV7-9 and TRBJ2-2, with 11 bases aligning to TRBD1. The V and J ends lost 4 bases and 4 bases, in that order; junction bases with no gene match: 2. The CDR3 is 15 residues long. Germline values: CDR1 SEHNR, CDR2 FQNEAQ (reference sequence). For the CDR3, the DNA is TGTGCCAGCAGCTCGGGACAGGGGGGCACCGGGGAGCTGTTTTTT. It translates to CASSSGQGGTGELFF.

The gene calls are TRBV5-1 and TRBJ2-3; the match to TRBD2 covers 8 bases. Germline CDR1 reads SGHRS; CDR2 reads YFSETQ. The V gene end was trimmed by 5 bases and the J gene end by 1 base; junction bases not matched to a gene: 9. This CDR3 region has 16 residues. CDR3 region: CASSSESGRGTDTQYF. The CDR3 DNA reads as TGCGCCAGCAGTTCGGAGAGCGGGAGAGGCACAGATACGCAGTATTTT.

The chain employs TRBV9 and TRBJ2-2; 7 nucleotides match TRBD1. Germline CDR1 and CDR2: SGDLS and YYNGEE. The CDR3 has 17 amino acids. With V trimmed by 4 bases and J by 6 bases, 15 bases remained unmatched. Here the CDR3 DNA reads TGTGCCAGCAGCCCTTACAGGGGACAGAGCCTACCCGGGGAGCTGTTTTTT. Its protein product is CASSPYRGQSLPGELFF.

CDR3 nucleotides: TGCGCCAGCGGGGGGACTCACTCCTACAATGAGCAGTTCTTC. Amino acid sequence: CASGGTHSYNEQFF. This rearrangement joins TRBV10-2 to TRBJ2-1; a possible D gene is TRBD2 (6 bases). CDR1 is WSHSY and CDR2 is SAAADI in the germline V gene. With 8 bases removed from V and 0 bases from J, the gap between germline ends came to 11 bases. This CDR3 region has 14 residues.

This clone was observed a few times. The CDR3 spells CASSRPGTGDYSNQPQHF. In DNA form, the CDR3 reads TGTGCCAGTAGTAGACCCGGGACAGGGGATTATAGCAATCAGCCCCAGCATTTT. The chain couples TRBV19 to TRBJ1-5; TRBD1 matches at 10 bases. The length of the CDR3 is 18 residues. V lost 4 bases and J lost 0; bases outside the gene matches: 9. Germline V gives CDR1 LNHDA, CDR2 SQIVND (reference sequence).

This clone was seen more than once but under ten times. At one end the junction does not follow the germline gene, possibly because of a read error. V usage is TRBV5-1 and J usage is TRBJ2-5; possible D gene TRBD2, 7 bases. CDR1 and CDR2 (germline): SGHRS, YFSETQ. CDR3 length: 11 residues. The CDR3 nucleotides are TGCGCCAGCAGCTTTACCGGGGGGCCCGACTTC. Translated, it gives CASSFTGGPDF.

The DNA for the CDR3 is TGTGCCAGCTCACCGACCGGGACTAGCGGGGTCGAGCAGTACTTC. Translation: CASSPTGTSGVEQYF. The chain recombines TRBV18 with TRBJ2-7; 13 nucleotides line up with TRBD2. The J segment lost 6 bases and the V segment lost 3 bases, leaving 5 bases of the junction unmatched. The germline V gene has CDR1 KGHSH and CDR2 LQKENI. The CDR3 is 15 residues long.